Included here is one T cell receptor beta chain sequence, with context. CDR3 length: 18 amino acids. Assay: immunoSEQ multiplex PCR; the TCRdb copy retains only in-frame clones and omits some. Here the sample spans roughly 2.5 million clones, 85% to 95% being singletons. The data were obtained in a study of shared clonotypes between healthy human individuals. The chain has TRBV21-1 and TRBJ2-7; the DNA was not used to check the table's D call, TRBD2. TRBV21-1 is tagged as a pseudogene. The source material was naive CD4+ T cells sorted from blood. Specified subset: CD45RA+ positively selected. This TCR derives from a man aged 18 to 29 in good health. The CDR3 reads CASSKGELPGLAGDEQYF. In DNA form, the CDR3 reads TGTGCCAGCAGCAAAGGGGAACTACCGGGACTAGCGGGAGACGAGCAGTACTTC.